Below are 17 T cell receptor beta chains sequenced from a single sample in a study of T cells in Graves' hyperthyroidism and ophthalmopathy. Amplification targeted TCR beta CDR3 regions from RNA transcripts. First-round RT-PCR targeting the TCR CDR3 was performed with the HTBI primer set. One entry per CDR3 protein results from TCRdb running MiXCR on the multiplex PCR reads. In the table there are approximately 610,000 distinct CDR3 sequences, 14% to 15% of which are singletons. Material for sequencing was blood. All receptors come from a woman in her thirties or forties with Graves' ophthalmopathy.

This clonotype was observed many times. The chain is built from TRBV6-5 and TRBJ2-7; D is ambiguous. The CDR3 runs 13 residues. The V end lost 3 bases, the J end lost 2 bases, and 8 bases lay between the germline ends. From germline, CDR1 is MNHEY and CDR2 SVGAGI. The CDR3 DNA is TGTGCCAGCAGTTATCGGAGTACCTACGAGCAGTACTTC. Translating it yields CASSYRSTYEQYF.

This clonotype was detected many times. The CDR3 sequence: CATSRVALANQPQHF. The CDR3 region has the DNA TGTGCCACCAGCAGAGTTGCTCTAGCCAATCAGCCCCAGCATTTT. J is TRBJ1-5 and V is TRBV15; no definite D call. Germline V lookup: CDR1 LNHNV, CDR2 YYDKDF (reference sequence). The length of the CDR3 is 15 residues. V was cut by 1 base and J by 3 bases, with 10 bases left in between. Complete variable domain (other parts from reference TRBV15 and TRBJ1-5): DAMVIQNPRYQVTQFGKPVTLSCSQTLNHNVMYWYQQKSSQAPKLLFHYYDKDFNNEADTPDNFQSRRPNTSFCFLDIRSPGLGDTAMYLCATSRVALANQPQHFGDGTRLSIL.

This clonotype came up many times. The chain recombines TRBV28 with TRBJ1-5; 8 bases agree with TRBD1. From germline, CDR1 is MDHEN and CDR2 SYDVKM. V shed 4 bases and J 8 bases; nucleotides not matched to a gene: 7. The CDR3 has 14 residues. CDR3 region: CASSSDRGREPQHF. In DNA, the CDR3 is TGTGCCAGCAGTTCCGACAGGGGACGAGAGCCCCAGCATTTT.

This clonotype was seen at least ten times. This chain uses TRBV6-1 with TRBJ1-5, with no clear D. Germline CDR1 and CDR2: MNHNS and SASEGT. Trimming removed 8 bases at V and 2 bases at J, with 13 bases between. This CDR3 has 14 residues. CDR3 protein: CASLRGSGNQPQHF. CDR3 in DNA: TGTGCCAGCTTACGGGGATCCGGCAATCAGCCCCAGCATTTT.

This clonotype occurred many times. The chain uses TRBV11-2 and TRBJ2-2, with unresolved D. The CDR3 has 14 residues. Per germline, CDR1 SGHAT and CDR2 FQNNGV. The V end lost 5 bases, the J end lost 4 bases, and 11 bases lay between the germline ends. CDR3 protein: CASSPRLSTGELFF. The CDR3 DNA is TGTGCCAGCAGCCCCCGTTTGAGCACCGGGGAGCTGTTTTTT.

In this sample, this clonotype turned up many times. The CDR3 DNA sequence: TGTGCCAGCAGTTTCAAGCAAGAGACCCAGTACTTC. It encodes CASSFKQETQYF. The genes are TRBV6-5 and TRBJ2-5; no definite D call. Germline assignment: CDR1 MNHEY and CDR2 SVGAGI. V shed 4 bases and J shed 2 bases, with 5 bases lying between them. The CDR3 contains 12 residues.

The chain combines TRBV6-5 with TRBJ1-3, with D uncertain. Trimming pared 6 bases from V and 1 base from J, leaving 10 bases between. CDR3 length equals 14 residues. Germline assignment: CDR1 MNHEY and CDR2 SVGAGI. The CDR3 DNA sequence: TGTGCCAGCAGCTTCACTGAATCTGGAAACACCATATATTTT. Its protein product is CASSFTESGNTIYF.

CDR3 protein: CASIPSGTGMNTEAFF. CDR3 nucleotide sequence: TGTGCCAGCATCCCCAGCGGGACAGGGATGAACACTGAAGCTTTCTTT. This chain joins TRBV28 and TRBJ1-1, with 9 bases lining up with TRBD1. V lost 7 bases to trimming and J lost 0 bases; unmatched junction nucleotides: 9. The germline gives CDR1 MDHEN, CDR2 SYDVKM. The CDR3 runs to 16 residues.

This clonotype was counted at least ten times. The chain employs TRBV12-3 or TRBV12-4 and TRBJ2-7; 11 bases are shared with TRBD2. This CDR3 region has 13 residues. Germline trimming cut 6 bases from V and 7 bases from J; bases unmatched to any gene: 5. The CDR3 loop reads CASRLAGVGEQYF. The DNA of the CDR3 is TGTGCCAGCAGACTAGCGGGAGTAGGGGAGCAGTACTTC.

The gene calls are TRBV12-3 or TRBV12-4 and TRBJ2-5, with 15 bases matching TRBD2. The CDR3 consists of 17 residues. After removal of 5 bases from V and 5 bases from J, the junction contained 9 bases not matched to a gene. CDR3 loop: CASSPGTSGRPLETQYF. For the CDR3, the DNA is TGTGCCAGCAGTCCCGGGACTAGCGGGAGGCCCCTCGAGACCCAGTACTTC.

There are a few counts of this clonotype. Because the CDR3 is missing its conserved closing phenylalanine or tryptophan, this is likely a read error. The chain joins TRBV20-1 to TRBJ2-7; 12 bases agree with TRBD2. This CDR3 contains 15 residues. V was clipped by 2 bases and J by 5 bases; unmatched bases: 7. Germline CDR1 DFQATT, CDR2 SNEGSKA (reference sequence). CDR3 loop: CSARLTSGSGDEQYL. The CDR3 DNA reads TGCAGTGCTAGATTGACTAGCGGGAGTGGGGACGAGCAGTACTTA.

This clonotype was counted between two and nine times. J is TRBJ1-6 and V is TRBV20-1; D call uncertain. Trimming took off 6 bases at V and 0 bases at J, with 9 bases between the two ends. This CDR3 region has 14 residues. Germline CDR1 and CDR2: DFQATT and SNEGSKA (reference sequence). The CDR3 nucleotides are TGCAGTGCAATTACGAGCTCCTATAATTCACCCCTCCACTTT. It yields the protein CSAITSSYNSPLHF.

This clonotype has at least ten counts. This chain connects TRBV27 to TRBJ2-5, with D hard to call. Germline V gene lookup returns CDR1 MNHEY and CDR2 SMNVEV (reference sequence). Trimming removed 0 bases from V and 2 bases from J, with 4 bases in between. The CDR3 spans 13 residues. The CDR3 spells CASSLSGQETQYF. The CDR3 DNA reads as TGTGCCAGCAGTTTATCCGGACAAGAGACCCAGTACTTC.

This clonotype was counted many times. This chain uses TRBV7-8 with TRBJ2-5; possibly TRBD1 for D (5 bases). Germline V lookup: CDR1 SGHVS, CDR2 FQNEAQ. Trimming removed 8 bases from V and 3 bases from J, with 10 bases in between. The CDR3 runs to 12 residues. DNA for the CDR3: TGTGCCAGCGGGGCGGCGGAAGAGACCCAGTACTTC. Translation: CASGAAEETQYF.

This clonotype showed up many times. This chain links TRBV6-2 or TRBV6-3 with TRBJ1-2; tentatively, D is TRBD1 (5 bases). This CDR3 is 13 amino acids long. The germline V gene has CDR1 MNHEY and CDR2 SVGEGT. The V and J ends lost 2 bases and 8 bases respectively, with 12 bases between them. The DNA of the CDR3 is TGTGCCAGCAGTTACAAACAGGACTTAGGCTACACCTTC. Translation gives CASSYKQDLGYTF.

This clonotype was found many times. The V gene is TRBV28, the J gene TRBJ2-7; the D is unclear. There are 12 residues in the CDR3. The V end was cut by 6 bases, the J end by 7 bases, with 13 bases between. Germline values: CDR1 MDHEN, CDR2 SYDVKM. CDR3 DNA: TGTGCCAGCAGCCTCGCCAAAACGGAGCAGTACTTC. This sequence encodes CASSLAKTEQYF.

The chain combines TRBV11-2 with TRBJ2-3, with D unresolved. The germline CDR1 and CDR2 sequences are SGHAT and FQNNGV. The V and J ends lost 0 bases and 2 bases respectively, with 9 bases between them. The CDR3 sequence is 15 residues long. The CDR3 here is CASSLEGWATDTQYF. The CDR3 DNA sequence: TGTGCCAGCAGCTTAGAGGGTTGGGCCACAGATACGCAGTATTTT.